This entry lists 30 T cell receptor beta chains sequenced from one sample in a study of somatic mutations in cytotoxic T cells in rheumatoid arthritis (dated by TCRdb to 2016 to 2017). Library preparation employed the immunoSEQ multiplex PCR assay. TCRdb carries this immuneACCESS record with in-frame sequences only. Its versions omit some clonotypes, under half of them owing to an unresolved V gene in the studies checked, with the rest unexplained. For this sample there are around 7,400 clones; around 91% appear just once. 26% of the sample is held by the ten biggest clonotypes. Sequencing input: CD8+ T cells sorted from blood. These TCRs come from a woman between 65 and 79 years old with rheumatoid arthritis.

This chain connects TRBV11-2 to TRBJ2-3; TRBD1 matches 11 bases. Germline CDR1 SGHAT, CDR2 FQNNGV. This CDR3 region has 16 residues. The V and J ends lost 3 bases and 2 bases, in that order; junction bases with no gene match: 4. CDR3 DNA sequence: TGTGCCAGCAGCTTTGGACAGGGGGCTAACACAGATACGCAGTATTTT. Translation gives CASSFGQGANTDTQYF.

The chain combines TRBV19 with TRBJ2-1, with 9 positions matching TRBD2. Germline CDR1 is LNHDA and CDR2 is SQIVND (reference sequence). This CDR3 contains 15 residues. V shed 5 bases and J 0 bases; nucleotides not matched to a gene: 2. In DNA form, the CDR3 reads TGTGCCAGTAGTTATAGCGGGAGCTCCTACAATGAGCAGTTCTTC. It translates to CASSYSGSSYNEQFF.

There are a few counts of this clone. The genes are TRBV2 and TRBJ1-1; TRBD1 matches at 9 bases. J gave up 5 bases and V 4 bases, and 8 bases lay outside the gene matches. Germline V gene sequence: CDR1 SNHLY, CDR2 FYNNEI. The CDR3 loop spans 15 amino acids. This CDR3 is CASSATGGASTEAFF. In DNA, the CDR3 is TGTGCCAGCAGTGCTACAGGGGGCGCGTCGACTGAAGCTTTCTTT.

J is TRBJ2-7 and V is TRBV5-4, with D perhaps TRBD1 (6 bases). From germline, CDR1 is SGHNT and CDR2 YYREEE (reference sequence). The CDR3 is made up of 13 amino acids. V lost 9 bases, J lost 6 bases, and 19 bases lay in between. CDR3 sequence reads: CAIQLGHAGEQYF. Here the CDR3 DNA reads TGTGCCATCCAACTGGGACATGCGGGCGAGCAGTACTTC. The variable domain in full, completed from reference TRBV5-4 and TRBJ2-7, reads ETGVTQSPTHLIKTRGQQVTLRCSSQSGHNTVSWYQQALGQGPQFIFQYYREEENGRGNFPPRFSGLQFPNYSSELNVNALELDDSALYLCAIQLGHAGEQYFGPGTRLTVT.

CDR3 sequence: CASSATGSGQPQHF. The DNA for the CDR3 is TGTGCCAGCAGCGCGACGGGTTCGGGGCAGCCCCAGCATTTT. V usage is TRBV9 and J usage is TRBJ1-5; D gene uncertain. Germline V gene lookup returns CDR1 SGDLS and CDR2 YYNGEE. This CDR3 is 14 amino acids long. Trimming took 3 bases from V and 7 from J, leaving 14 bases between them. The whole variable domain, filled in from reference TRBV9 and TRBJ1-5, reads DSGVTQTPKHLITATGQRVTLRCSPRSGDLSVYWYQQSLDQGLQFLIQYYNGEERAKGNILERFSAQQFPDLHSELNLSSLELGDSALYFCASSATGSGQPQHFGDGTRLSIL.

The chain employs TRBV10-2 and TRBJ2-1; TRBD2 matches 9 bases. The J segment lost 3 bases and the V segment lost 4 bases, leaving 4 bases of the junction unmatched. Germline loops: CDR1 WSHSY, CDR2 SAAADI. The CDR3 consists of 15 residues. This CDR3 reads CASSAGAGGYNEQFF. Written as DNA, the CDR3 is TGCGCCAGCAGTGCGGGAGCGGGGGGCTACAATGAGCAGTTCTTC.

The V call is TRBV20-1, the J call TRBJ2-3, with D unresolved. CDR1 and CDR2 from the germline V gene are DFQATT and SNEGSKA (reference sequence). Trimming removed 1 base at V and 6 bases at J, with 5 bases between. This CDR3 spans 11 amino acids. The CDR3 coding sequence is TGCAGTGCTAGAGGCGTTGATACGCAGTATTTT. Its translation: CSARGVDTQYF.

The chain uses TRBV4-3 and TRBJ2-2; D is possibly TRBD2 (6 bases). CDR1 is LGHNA, CDR2 YSLEER, per germline. The CDR3 sequence is 15 residues long. V was trimmed by 4 bases and J by 1 base, leaving 10 bases between them. The CDR3 bases are TGCGCCAGCAGCCCTGGGCGGGGGAACACCGGGGAGCTGTTTTTT. Translating gives CASSPGRGNTGELFF.

The V and J genes are TRBV5-6 and TRBJ1-5, with TRBD1 matching over 8 bases. The CDR3 has 14 residues. CDR1 is SGHDT, CDR2 YYEEEE, per germline. After removal of 3 bases from V and 5 bases from J, the junction contained 4 bases not matched to a gene. The CDR3 DNA is TGTGCCAGCAGCTATGGACAGGGATATCAGCCCCAGCATTTT. The encoded protein is CASSYGQGYQPQHF.

The chain links TRBV11-2 to TRBJ1-1, with 8 bases fitting TRBD1. Germline lookup yields CDR1 SGHAT and CDR2 FQNNGV. V shed 1 base and J 0 bases; nucleotides not matched to a gene: 1. The CDR3 is 15 amino acids. CDR3 DNA sequence: TGTGCCAGCAGCTTAGGGACAGGGATGAACACTGAAGCTTTCTTT. Amino acid sequence: CASSLGTGMNTEAFF.

This chain links TRBV7-9 with TRBJ1-3; D not resolved. CDR1 is SEHNR and CDR2 is FQNEAQ in the germline V gene (reference sequence). The CDR3 runs to 16 residues. Trimming stripped 2 bases from V and 0 bases from J, with 11 bases between. This chain's CDR3 is CASSLSGGFSGNTIYF. The CDR3 nucleotides are TGTGCCAGCAGCTTAAGTGGCGGCTTCTCTGGAAACACCATATATTTT.

This clone was found once. The chain is built from TRBV5-1 and TRBJ2-7; D is unclear. Germline CDR1 SGHRS, CDR2 YFSETQ. The germline V and J ends were trimmed by 0 bases and 0 bases, with 7 bases remaining between them. The CDR3 consists of 14 residues. The CDR3 loop reads CASSLDSLSYEQYF. CDR3 DNA: TGCGCCAGCAGCTTGGACAGTCTCTCCTACGAGCAGTACTTC.

The rearrangement uses TRBV5-6 and TRBJ2-1, with a weak D call TRBD1 (5 bases). CDR3 length equals 11 residues. Germline assignment: CDR1 SGHDT and CDR2 YYEEEE. Trimming left V 2 bases short and J 9 bases short, with 6 bases between. The CDR3 DNA reads TGTGCCAGCAGCTTTAGGGGTGAGCAGTTCTTC. Its translation is CASSFRGEQFF. Drawing the rest from reference TRBV5-6 and TRBJ2-1, the complete variable domain is DAGVTQSPTHLIKTRGQQVTLRCSPKSGHDTVSWYQQALGQGPQFIFQYYEEEERQRGNFPDRFSGHQFPNYSSELNVNALLLGDSALYLCASSFRGEQFFGPGTRLTVL.

J is TRBJ2-7 and V is TRBV7-9; TRBD2 matches 7 bases. Germline-derived CDR1 and CDR2 are SEHNR and FQNEAQ (reference sequence). V lost 1 base, J lost 3 bases, and 12 bases stayed unmatched. The CDR3 is 17 amino acids. CDR3 loop: CASSLVVRSGIGYEQYF. The CDR3, as DNA: TGTGCCAGCAGCTTAGTCGTCAGGAGCGGGATCGGCTACGAGCAGTACTTC. The full variable domain, rest sourced from reference TRBV7-9 and TRBJ2-7, is DTGVSQNPRHKITKRGQNVTFRCDPISEHNRLYWYRQTLGQGPEFLTYFQNEAQLEKSRLLSDRFSAERPKGSFSTLEIQRTEQGDSAMYLCASSLVVRSGIGYEQYFGPGTRLTVT.

This chain links TRBV15 with TRBJ1-2; D ambiguous. CDR1 is LNHNV, CDR2 YYDKDF, per germline (reference sequence). Trimming took 0 bases from V and 4 from J, leaving 9 bases between them. This CDR3 is built from 14 residues. The CDR3 sequence: CATSRDRGVYGYTF. Here the CDR3 DNA reads TGTGCCACCAGCAGAGATCGAGGAGTCTATGGCTACACCTTC.

This chain joins TRBV4-3 and TRBJ1-3; D is undetermined. The germline V and J ends were trimmed by 3 bases and 0 bases, with 9 bases remaining between them. CDR3 length: 15 amino acids. Germline assignment: CDR1 LGHNA and CDR2 YSLEER. CDR3 sequence (DNA): TGCGCCAGCAGCCAGGGCGGGAGCTCTGGAAACACCATATATTTT. Translation gives CASSQGGSSGNTIYF.

This rearrangement joins TRBV5-1 to TRBJ2-2; D gene ambiguous. Trimming left V 0 bases short and J 2 bases short, with 8 bases between. Germline CDR1 reads SGHRS; CDR2 reads YFSETQ. The CDR3 runs to 15 residues. CDR3 in DNA: TGCGCCAGCAGCTTGGGAACAGCAAACACCGGGGAGCTGTTTTTT. It is translated as CASSLGTANTGELFF.

The CDR3 reads CASSPDNSYNEQFF. In DNA, the CDR3 is TGTGCCAGCAGCCCCGACAACTCCTACAATGAGCAGTTCTTC. The chain combines TRBV4-2 with TRBJ2-1; D remains unclear. This CDR3 has 14 residues. Germline V lookup: CDR1 LGHNA, CDR2 YNFKEQ. Trimming removed 4 bases at V and 0 bases at J, with 7 bases between.

The chain is built from TRBV11-2 and TRBJ2-1; D might be TRBD1 (6 bases). V shed 2 bases and J shed 8 bases, with 13 bases lying between them. This CDR3 has 14 residues. CDR1 SGHAT and CDR2 FQNNGV come from the germline V gene. This chain's CDR3 is CASSLPRQVDEQFF. The CDR3 nucleotides read TGTGCCAGCAGCTTACCCCGACAGGTTGATGAGCAGTTCTTC.

This rearrangement joins TRBV9 to TRBJ2-3; D not certain. Between the trimmed V and J ends, which lost 3 bases and 6 bases, there was a span of 11 bases. There are 13 residues in the CDR3. Germline V gene data show CDR1 as SGDLS and CDR2 as YYNGEE. The CDR3 is CASSGYSRDTQYF. The CDR3 DNA is TGTGCCAGCAGCGGTTACTCGAGGGATACGCAGTATTTT.

The rearrangement uses TRBV10-1 and TRBJ2-3, with D uncertain. Trimming cost V 5 bases and J 4 bases, with 7 bases left between them. This CDR3 comprises 12 residues. Germline values: CDR1 WNHNN, CDR2 SYGVQD (reference sequence). DNA of the CDR3: TGCGCCAGCAGTTTTGGCCCAGATACGCAGTATTTT. This encodes CASSFGPDTQYF.

CDR3 sequence (DNA): TGTGCCAGCAGCTCCACTAGCGGGGGGTACACCTACGAGCAGTACTTC. This translates into CASSSTSGGYTYEQYF. This chain uses TRBV11-2 with TRBJ2-7; 12 positions agree with TRBD2. Trimming took 4 bases from V and 2 from J; bases not matched to a gene: 6. The germline V gene encodes CDR1 SGHAT and CDR2 FQNNGV. CDR3 length: 16 amino acids.

V and J are TRBV16 and TRBJ2-1; 8 bases are shared with TRBD2. Germline loops: CDR1 KGHSY, CDR2 FQNENV. Germline trimming cut 4 bases from V and 1 base from J; bases unmatched to any gene: 6. The length of the CDR3 is 16 residues. CDR3 sequence (DNA): TGTGCCAGCAGCCCGTACAGCGGGGGTTCCTACAATGAGCAGTTCTTC. It translates to CASSPYSGGSYNEQFF. The full variable domain, in which reference TRBV16 and TRBJ2-1 provide the parts outside the CDR3, is GEEVAQTPKHLVRGEGQKAKLYCAPIKGHSYVFWYQQVLKNEFKFLISFQNENVFDETGMPKERFSAKCLPNSPCSLEIQATKLEDSAVYFCASSPYSGGSYNEQFFGPGTRLTVL.

The J gene is TRBJ2-7, the V gene TRBV7-8; 9 bases are shared with TRBD1. The junction had 3 bases not matched to a gene; V was cut back by 3 bases and J by 0 bases. This CDR3 contains 15 residues. Germline V CDR1 and CDR2: SGHVS, FQNEAQ. This CDR3 reads CASSFGTGSSYEQYF. The CDR3 DNA sequence: TGTGCCAGCAGCTTCGGGACAGGGTCCTCCTACGAGCAGTACTTC.

This clone has more than one count but fewer than ten. This chain uses TRBV13 with TRBJ2-3; 10 nucleotides align to TRBD1. V was pared by 3 bases and J by 3 bases, with 3 bases of the junction left unmatched. Germline V gene lookup returns CDR1 PRHDT and CDR2 FYEKMQ (reference sequence). This CDR3 spans 15 amino acids. CDR3 loop: CASSFGQGGTDTQYF. In DNA form, the CDR3 reads TGTGCCAGCAGCTTTGGACAGGGGGGAACAGATACGCAGTATTTT.

CDR3 sequence reads: CASSLPNSYEQYF. CDR3 DNA sequence: TGTGCCAGCAGCTTACCAAACTCCTACGAGCAGTACTTC. This chain connects TRBV7-9 to TRBJ2-7, with no clear D. The CDR3 runs to 13 residues. Trimming shortened V by 2 bases and J by 0 bases, and 5 bases separated the two germline ends. Germline V gene sequence: CDR1 SEHNR, CDR2 FQNEAQ (reference sequence).

The chain is built from TRBV13 and TRBJ2-7; D is possibly TRBD1 (7 bases). The germline gives CDR1 PRHDT, CDR2 FYEKMQ (reference sequence). V was clipped by 0 bases and J by 3 bases, with 12 bases between them. The CDR3 has 15 amino acids. The DNA of the CDR3 is TGTGCCAGCAGCTTAGGGGCAGGGGGGAACTACGAGCAGTACTTC. It codes for CASSLGAGGNYEQYF. Variable domain in full (rest from reference TRBV13 and TRBJ2-7): AAGVIQSPRHLIKEKRETATLKCYPIPRHDTVYWYQQGPGQDPQFLISFYEKMQSDKGSIPDRFSAQQFSDYHSELNMSSLELGDSALYFCASSLGAGGNYEQYFGPGTRLTVT.

The chain is built from TRBV5-1 and TRBJ1-2, with D maybe TRBD1 (5 bases). In germline, CDR1 is SGHRS, CDR2 YFSETQ. Trimming stripped 3 bases from V and 2 bases from J, with 11 bases between. The CDR3 runs to 14 residues. The CDR3 is CASSWRGGNYGYTF. CDR3 in DNA: TGCGCCAGCAGCTGGCGGGGGGGGAACTATGGCTACACCTTC.

The chain employs TRBV9 and TRBJ2-2; 9 bases line up with TRBD2. V gave up 4 bases and J gave up 8 bases; unmatched junction bases: 6. Germline loops: CDR1 SGDLS, CDR2 YYNGEE. This CDR3 region has 14 residues. Here the CDR3 reads CASSSSGDRGELFF. DNA for the CDR3: TGTGCCAGCAGCTCTAGCGGGGATAGGGGGGAGCTGTTTTTT.

V gene TRBV5-6 combines with J gene TRBJ2-5; TRBD1 matches at 9 bases. Trimming removed 3 bases from V and 5 bases from J; junction bases left unmatched: 11. This CDR3 is built from 16 residues. Per germline, CDR1 SGHDT and CDR2 YYEEEE. Here the CDR3 DNA reads TGTGCCAGCAGCTGGGGGACAGGGTTTCTGGTTGAGACCCAGTACTTC. It specifies CASSWGTGFLVETQYF.